The present T cell receptor beta chain was sequenced within a study of blood T cell repertoires in COVID-19 (dated by TCRdb to about 2020). General notes on the study: Samples from collaborators originated in the United States, Italy and Spain and spanned both the acute and convalescent phases of COVID-19. The material from the prospective study consisted of cDNA or gDNA derived from T cells, B-cell-depleted T cells, or PBMCs. Subjects who had been exposed to COVID-19, were actively infected with it, or had recovered from it provided the deeply sampled blood TCRbeta repertoires that made up the dataset. The repertoires were made available in a free public database intended to serve as a resource for research on the immune response to SARS-CoV-2. The samples were drawn from the first 160 participants of the ongoing ImmuneRACE study and from more than 1,000 subjects provided by 6 global collaborators. A de-identified subject ID, COVID-19 status, age in years and sex were almost always included in the sample metadata. HLA class I and class II types, where available, came from metadata supplied by the sample provider rather than from assay-based typing. The study at large found these results: The quantity of clinical and demographic metadata differed by source and by participant and was supplied without curation.

The CDR3 measures 13 amino acids from cysteine to phenylalanine. Of the read, only the CDR3 DNA is kept; its 39 bases are in frame from base 1. CDR1 GTSNPN and CDR2 SVGIG were looked up in the germline V gene (reference sequence). V sheds 0 bases and J sheds 7 bases, leaving 12 bases between their ends. TCRbeta CDR3 regions were amplified from genomic DNA using the immunoSEQ Assay, a bias-controlled multiplex PCR. The source study handled its data this way. The number of nucleated cells in each sample was estimated from the amplification of reference gene primers within the assay. To quantify the absolute abundance of each unique TCRbeta CDR3 rearrangement, sequence reads were collapsed and filtered. For each sample, productive Simpson clonality was calculated by taking the square root of Simpson's diversity index across productive rearrangements. What TCRdb holds here is the immuneACCESS table cut down to in-frame rearrangements. Part of the clones is not present; checked against another copy, under half of the missing clones reflect an unresolved V gene, and the others are unexplained. Clone size and the V and J calls come from that table; the DNA yielded D and trimming. The sample profile shows about 340,000 clones; about 90% of them were found once. The biggest ten clones account for 2.5% to 4% of the sample.

Remarks on this clone: Its antigen specificity is not known. No per-base quality is available; no much larger clone lies one base away.

A second Seattle source provided samples from volunteer blood donors who had recovered from COVID-19. Whole blood was collected in K2EDTA tubes by collaborating institutions according to the institutions' own protocols. For TCRbeta analysis, collaborator samples were shipped as frozen whole blood, as isolated PBMCs, or as DNA extracted from either sample type. Source material: peripheral blood. The rearranged segments are TRBV30 and TRBJ1-1; the D segment could be TRBD1, given 6 matching bases. The TCR was taken from a woman under 30 who had recovered from COVID-19. The bases are TGTGCCTGGAGTGTAAAGCTGGACAGTGAAGCTTTCTTT. Its translation is CAWSVKLDSEAFF.